These 27 T cell receptor beta chains came from one sample sequenced in a study of OX40 agonist ivuxolimab in advanced cancers. Clones were read by immunoSEQ multiplex PCR, and TCRdb kept only the in-frame ones, dropping some. The profile shows 15,000 or so clones, about 70% of them singletons. The source was CD4+ or CD8+ T cells sorted from blood, collected in a trial of the OX40 agonist ivuxolimab. These receptors were collected from an adult with an advanced solid tumor such as melanoma, head and neck, liver or kidney cancer.

The rearrangement joins TRBV19 to TRBJ2-2; 7 nucleotides line up with TRBD1. The V gene's germline CDR1 is LNHDA and CDR2 SQIVND (reference sequence). V dropped 3 bases and J dropped 3; count of bases not matched to a gene: 10. The CDR3 loop spans 17 amino acids. The CDR3 loop reads CASSIRRVDRDTGELFF. The CDR3, as DNA: TGTGCCAGTAGTATCAGAAGGGTCGACAGGGACACCGGGGAGCTGTTTTTT.

This chain connects TRBV11-2 to TRBJ2-7; D is uncertain. The CDR3 loop spans 14 amino acids. Germline-derived CDR1 and CDR2 are SGHAT and FQNNGV. V was trimmed by 1 base and J by 2 bases, leaving 9 bases between them. The CDR3 loop is CASSLVEMTYEQYF. The CDR3 DNA reads as TGTGCCAGCAGCTTAGTCGAGATGACCTACGAGCAGTACTTC.

The rearrangement links TRBV9 to TRBJ2-3, with D perhaps being TRBD1 or TRBD2 (6 bases each). Germline loops: CDR1 SGDLS, CDR2 YYNGEE. Trimming took off 7 bases at V and 0 bases at J, with 15 bases between the two ends. This CDR3 spans 15 amino acids. The CDR3 sequence: CASSPGGLSTDTQYF. CDR3 nucleotides: TGTGCCAGCTCTCCCGGGGGCCTTAGCACAGATACGCAGTATTTT. Full variable domain (rest looked up from reference TRBV9 and TRBJ2-3): DSGVTQTPKHLITATGQRVTLRCSPRSGDLSVYWYQQSLDQGLQFLIQYYNGEERAKGNILERFSAQQFPDLHSELNLSSLELGDSALYFCASSPGGLSTDTQYFGPGTRLTVL.

Relative to its sample, this clone is medium-sized (0.01 to 0.1%). The chain has TRBV29-1 and TRBJ1-2, with 7 nucleotides matching TRBD1. Germline V lookup: CDR1 SQVTM, CDR2 ANQGSEA. The ends lost 7 bases at V and 5 bases at J; junction bases unmatched: 7. The CDR3 has 12 residues. CDR3 in DNA: TGCAGCGACCGGGACAGCCAATATGGCTACACCTTC. Amino acids: CSDRDSQYGYTF. Full variable domain (missing parts from reference TRBV29-1 and TRBJ1-2): SAVISQKPSRDICQRGTSLTIQCQVDSQVTMMFWYRQQPGQSLTLIATANQGSEATYESGFVIDKFPISRPNLTFSTLTVSNMSPEDSSIYLCSDRDSQYGYTFGSGTRLTVV.

The chain uses TRBV19 and TRBJ2-3; no reliable D call. CDR1 and CDR2 from the germline V gene are LNHDA and SQIVND (reference sequence). The CDR3 sequence is 11 residues long. Trimming pared 5 bases from V and 10 bases from J, leaving 10 bases between. The CDR3 coding sequence is TGTGCCAGTAGTGACTCGGGCGCGCAGTATTTT. It yields the protein CASSDSGAQYF.

The gene calls are TRBV29-1 and TRBJ1-5, with D maybe TRBD1 (6 bases). Germline loops: CDR1 SQVTM, CDR2 ANQGSEA. The V gene lost 6 bases and the J gene lost 6 bases, with 15 bases spanning the gap. CDR3 length: 13 residues. The CDR3 nucleotides read TGCAGCGTAGTCCAGGGGAGTGGTCAGCCCCAGCATTTT. This translates into CSVVQGSGQPQHF.

The chain carries TRBV7-6 and TRBJ2-7, with TRBD1 matching over 8 bases. In germline, CDR1 is SGHVS, CDR2 FNYEAQ. The CDR3 runs to 16 residues. Unmatched junction bases numbered 8, after V lost 1 base and J lost 3 bases. The CDR3 sequence: CASSLGSGQGVYEQYF. The CDR3, as DNA: TGTGCCAGCAGCTTAGGGTCCGGACAGGGAGTCTACGAGCAGTACTTC.

This clone was counted between two and nine times. V is TRBV6-6 and J is TRBJ1-3; D gene unclear. CDR1 is MNHNY, CDR2 SVGAGI, per germline (reference sequence). This CDR3 is built from 15 residues. The V end lost 6 bases, the J end lost 4 bases, and 16 bases lay between the germline ends. CDR3 DNA: TGTGCCAGCAGGCAAGCAGATATGGGAGGAAACACCATATATTTT. Translated: CASRQADMGGNTIYF.

CDR3 sequence: CASSLDTGEYSNQPQHF. Written as DNA, the CDR3 is TGTGCCAGCAGCCTGGACACCGGGGAATATAGCAATCAGCCCCAGCATTTT. The rearrangement links TRBV7-8 to TRBJ1-5; a weak D match, TRBD1 (5 bases). Per the germline V gene, CDR1 is SGHVS and CDR2 is FQNEAQ. Trimming pared 5 bases from V and 0 bases from J, leaving 17 bases between. The CDR3 runs to 17 residues.

The chain uses TRBV7-2 and TRBJ1-1; D gene unclear. CDR1 SGHTA and CDR2 FQGNSA come from the germline V gene. V was cut by 5 bases and J by 0 bases, with 13 bases left in between. The length of the CDR3 is 15 residues. The CDR3 DNA sequence: TGTGCCAGCAGCCCACCCTTTTACGTGAACACTGAAGCTTTCTTT. Its protein product is CASSPPFYVNTEAFF. The complete variable domain, with remaining parts taken from reference TRBV7-2 and TRBJ1-1, reads GAGVSQSPSNKVTEKGKDVELRCDPISGHTALYWYRQSLGQGLEFLIYFQGNSAPDKSGLPSDRFSAERTGGSVSTLTIQRTQQEDSAVYLCASSPPFYVNTEAFFGQGTRLTVV.

This chain links TRBV5-1 with TRBJ1-1, with D unclear. CDR1 is SGHRS, CDR2 YFSETQ, per germline. V lost 1 base to trimming and J lost 5 bases, with 15 bases between them. The CDR3 is 15 residues long. The CDR3 sequence: CASSLPGLEWTEAFF. CDR3 bases: TGCGCCAGCAGCTTGCCGGGCCTAGAGTGGACTGAAGCTTTCTTT.

The rearrangement links TRBV5-4 to TRBJ2-1; D ambiguous. Germline CDR1 and CDR2: SGHNT and YYREEE (reference sequence). The germline V and J ends were trimmed by 4 bases and 5 bases, with 4 bases remaining between them. This CDR3 is built from 11 residues. The CDR3 sequence is CASSRNNEQFF. The DNA of the CDR3 is TGTGCCAGCAGCCGCAACAATGAGCAGTTCTTC.

The V call is TRBV27, the J call TRBJ2-1, with no clear D. The V end lost 2 bases, the J end lost 5 bases, and 7 bases lay between the germline ends. Germline V gives CDR1 MNHEY, CDR2 SMNVEV (reference sequence). CDR3 size: 13 residues. In nucleotides, the CDR3 is TGTGCCAGCAGTTTAAGCCCCAACAATGAGCAGTTCTTC. This sequence encodes CASSLSPNNEQFF.

J is TRBJ1-1 and V is TRBV2, with 10 bases fitting TRBD1. The CDR3 extends over 13 amino acids. V lost 6 bases and J lost 7; bases outside the gene matches: 5. Germline V gives CDR1 SNHLY, CDR2 FYNNEI. CDR3 sequence: CASSRDRGNEAFF. The CDR3 nucleotides are TGTGCCAGCAGCCGGGACAGGGGTAATGAAGCTTTCTTT.

The rearrangement joins TRBV7-2 to TRBJ2-7; D is perhaps TRBD1 (5 bases). This CDR3 contains 13 residues. CDR1 is SGHTA and CDR2 is FQGNSA in the germline V gene. Trimming shortened V by 0 bases and J by 7 bases, and 10 bases separated the two germline ends. The CDR3 reads CASSLARAGEQYF. In DNA, the CDR3 is TGTGCCAGCAGCTTAGCCAGGGCCGGTGAGCAGTACTTC.

The rearrangement links TRBV27 to TRBJ2-1, with D perhaps matching TRBD2 (6 bases). The V gene's germline CDR1 is MNHEY and CDR2 SMNVEV (reference sequence). The CDR3 extends over 16 amino acids. V lost 0 bases, J lost 6 bases, and 15 bases lay in between. The CDR3 coding sequence is TGTGCCAGCAGTTTATCGGGGGGTATCGGGTTCAATGAGCAGTTCTTC. Its protein product is CASSLSGGIGFNEQFF.

The rearrangement uses TRBV4-3 and TRBJ1-6; D remains unclear. Germline CDR1 reads LGHNA; CDR2 reads YSLEER. CDR3 size: 16 residues. V lost 1 base and J lost 9, with 16 bases in between. Here the CDR3 DNA reads TGCGCCAGCAGCCAAGGGCCGGGAGCGGACGTTTCACCCCTCCACTTT. Encoded protein: CASSQGPGADVSPLHF.

In the case of this clone: The same CDR3 arises from other DNA sequences in this sample as well. CDR3 protein: CASSIQGARYEQYF. CDR3 DNA: TGTGCCAGCAGCATTCAGGGAGCGCGCTACGAGCAGTACTTC. This chain uses TRBV7-9 with TRBJ2-7; D may match TRBD1 or TRBD2 (5 bases each). With 5 bases removed from V and 3 bases from J, the gap between germline ends came to 14 bases. Germline V gives CDR1 SEHNR, CDR2 FQNEAQ (reference sequence). The CDR3 is 14 amino acids.

CDR3 sequence reads: CASRWDSGVRPQHF. Here the CDR3 DNA reads TGTGCCAGTAGGTGGGACAGCGGGGTTAGGCCCCAGCATTTT. The chain links TRBV19 to TRBJ1-5, with TRBD1 matching 7 bases. The CDR3 is 14 amino acids. Germline CDR1 reads LNHDA; CDR2 reads SQIVND (reference sequence). V gave up 6 bases and J gave up 9 bases; unmatched junction bases: 11.

This clone was detected a few times. A read error may account for a junction end that differs from germline. The chain employs TRBV5-4 and TRBJ2-3; D is perhaps TRBD1 or TRBD2 (6 bases each). The CDR3 sequence is 12 residues long. Germline-derived CDR1 and CDR2 are SGHNT and YYREEE (reference sequence). In DNA, the CDR3 is TGCGCTGGGGGGCGAAACACAGATACGCAGTATTTT. It specifies CAGGRNTDTQYF. Variable domain in full (rest from reference TRBV5-4 and TRBJ2-3): ETGVTQSPTHLIKTRGQQVTLRCSSQSGHNTVSWYQQALGQGPQFIFQYYREEENGRGNFPPRFSGLQFPNYSSELNVNALELDDSALYLCAGGRNTDTQYFGPGTRLTVL.

In its sample, this clone was seen a few times. The chain has TRBV15 and TRBJ1-2; TRBD1 is a possible D gene (6 bases). Trimming stripped 6 bases from V and 6 bases from J, with 23 bases between. Germline CDR1 reads LNHNV; CDR2 reads YYDKDF (reference sequence). The CDR3 loop spans 16 amino acids. The CDR3, as DNA: TGTGCCACCAGTCTACAGGAGGACAGTGGGATGAATGGCTACACCTTC. As protein: CATSLQEDSGMNGYTF.

V is TRBV4-3 and J is TRBJ2-7; TRBD1 agrees at 9 bases. This CDR3 comprises 15 residues. Germline V lookup: CDR1 LGHNA, CDR2 YSLEER. The J segment lost 4 bases and the V segment lost 6 bases, leaving 10 bases of the junction unmatched. CDR3 nucleotide sequence: TGCGCCAGCAGTCCCAACCCGGGACAGGGATACGAGCAGTACTTC. Protein sequence: CASSPNPGQGYEQYF.

This clone was found a few times. The gene calls are TRBV4-3 and TRBJ1-5; weak D call: TRBD1 (6 bases). Germline CDR1 is LGHNA and CDR2 is YSLEER. The CDR3 extends over 15 amino acids. With 2 bases removed from V and 4 bases from J, the gap between germline ends came to 12 bases. In DNA form, the CDR3 reads TGCGCCAGCAGCCAAAGCAGGGGTAATAATCAGCCCCAGCATTTT. Residues: CASSQSRGNNQPQHF.

This clone was observed a few times. The genes are TRBV4-2 and TRBJ1-2; D gene uncertain. Germline V gene data show CDR1 as LGHNA and CDR2 as YNFKEQ. V lost 1 base to trimming and J lost 8 bases, with 14 bases between them. The CDR3 runs to 14 residues. The CDR3 protein is CASSQGGGPSGYTF. CDR3 DNA sequence: TGTGCCAGCAGCCAAGGGGGAGGGCCGAGCGGCTACACCTTC.

The CDR3 region is CASSYLVGTQGNEQFF. The CDR3 bases are TGTGCCAGCAGTTACCTCGTCGGGACCCAGGGCAATGAGCAGTTCTTC. The V and J genes are TRBV6-6 and TRBJ2-1; the D call may be TRBD1 or TRBD2 (5 bases each). Trimming removed 2 bases from V and 6 bases from J, with 17 bases in between. Looked up from germline, CDR1 is MNHNY and CDR2 is SVGAGI (reference sequence). The CDR3 runs to 16 residues.

On this clone itself: A read error may explain this, as a much larger clone is one base away. This chain uses TRBV4-1 with TRBJ2-1; 7 bases line up with TRBD2. The CDR3 covers 15 residues. Germline values: CDR1 MGHRA, CDR2 YSYEKL. The DNA of the CDR3 is TGCGCCAGCAGCCAAGGGCTAGCGGACTACGATGAGCAGTTCTTC. It codes for CASSQGLADYDEQFF.

The chain couples TRBV7-6 to TRBJ2-7; D gene uncertain. V gave up 1 base and J gave up 1 base, with 8 bases separating them. The CDR3 totals 14 residues. In germline, CDR1 is SGHVS, CDR2 FNYEAQ. CDR3 sequence reads: CASSLGTASYEQYF. CDR3 nucleotides: TGTGCCAGCAGCTTAGGTACAGCTTCCTACGAGCAGTACTTC.